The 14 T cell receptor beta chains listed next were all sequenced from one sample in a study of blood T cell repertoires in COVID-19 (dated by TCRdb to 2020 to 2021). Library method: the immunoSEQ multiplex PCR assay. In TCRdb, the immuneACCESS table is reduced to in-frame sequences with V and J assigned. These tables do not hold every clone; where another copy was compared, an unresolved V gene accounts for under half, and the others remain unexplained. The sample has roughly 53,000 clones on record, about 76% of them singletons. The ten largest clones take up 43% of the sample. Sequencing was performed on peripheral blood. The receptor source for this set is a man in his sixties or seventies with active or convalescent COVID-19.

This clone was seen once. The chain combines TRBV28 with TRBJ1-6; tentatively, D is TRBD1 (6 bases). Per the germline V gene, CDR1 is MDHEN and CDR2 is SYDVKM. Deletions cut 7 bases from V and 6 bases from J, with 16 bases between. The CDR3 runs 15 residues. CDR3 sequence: CASTNQGLGNSPLHF. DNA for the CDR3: TGTGCCAGCACAAACCAGGGGCTGGGTAATTCACCCCTCCACTTT.

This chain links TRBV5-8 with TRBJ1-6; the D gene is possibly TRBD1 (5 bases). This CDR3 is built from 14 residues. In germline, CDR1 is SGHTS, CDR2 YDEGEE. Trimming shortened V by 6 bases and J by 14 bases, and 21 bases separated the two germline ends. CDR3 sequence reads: CASNRQLPRDTLHF. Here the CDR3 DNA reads TGTGCCAGCAACAGACAGTTACCCCGTGACACCCTCCACTTT.

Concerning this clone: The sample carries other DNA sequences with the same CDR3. CDR3 coding DNA: TGTGCCAGCAGCTACAACCGTGACAATGAGCAGTTCTTC. Amino acid sequence: CASSYNRDNEQFF. The rearrangement uses TRBV7-2 and TRBJ2-1, with D hard to call. There are 13 residues in the CDR3. Germline V CDR1 and CDR2: SGHTA, FQGNSA. The V end was cut by 4 bases, the J end by 5 bases, with 9 bases between.

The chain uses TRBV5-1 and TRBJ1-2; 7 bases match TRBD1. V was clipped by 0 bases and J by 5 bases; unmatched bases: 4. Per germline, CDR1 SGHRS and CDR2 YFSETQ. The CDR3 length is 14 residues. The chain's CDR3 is CASSLAGQSYGYTF. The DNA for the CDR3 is TGCGCCAGCAGCTTGGCGGGACAGAGTTATGGCTACACCTTC.

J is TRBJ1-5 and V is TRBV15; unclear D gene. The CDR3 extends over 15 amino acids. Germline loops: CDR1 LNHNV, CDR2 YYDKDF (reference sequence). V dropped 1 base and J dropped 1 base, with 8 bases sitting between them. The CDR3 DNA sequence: TGTGCCACCAGCAGAGGGTGGCAGAGCAATCAGCCCCAGCATTTT. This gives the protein CATSRGWQSNQPQHF.

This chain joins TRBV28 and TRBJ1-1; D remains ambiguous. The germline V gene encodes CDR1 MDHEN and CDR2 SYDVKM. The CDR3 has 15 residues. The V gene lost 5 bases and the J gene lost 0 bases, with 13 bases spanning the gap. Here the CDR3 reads CASSPITGVNTEAFF. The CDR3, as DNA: TGTGCCAGCAGTCCAATTACCGGGGTGAACACTGAAGCTTTCTTT.

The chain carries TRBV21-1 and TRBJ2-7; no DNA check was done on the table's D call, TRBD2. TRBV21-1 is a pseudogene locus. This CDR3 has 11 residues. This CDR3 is CASSISYEQYF. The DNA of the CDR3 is TGTGCCAGCAGCATATCCTACGAGCAGTACTTC.

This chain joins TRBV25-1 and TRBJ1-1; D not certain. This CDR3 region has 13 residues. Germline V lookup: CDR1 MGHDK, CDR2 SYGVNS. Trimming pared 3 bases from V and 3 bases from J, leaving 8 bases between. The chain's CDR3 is CASSDRWDTEAFF. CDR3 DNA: TGTGCCAGCAGTGACAGGTGGGACACTGAAGCTTTCTTT.

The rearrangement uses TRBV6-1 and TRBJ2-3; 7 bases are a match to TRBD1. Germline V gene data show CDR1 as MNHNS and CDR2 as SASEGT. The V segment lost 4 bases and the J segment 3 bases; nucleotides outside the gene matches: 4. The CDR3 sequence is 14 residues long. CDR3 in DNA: TGTGCCAGCAGTGTACAGACAGGGACAGATACGCAGTATTTT. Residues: CASSVQTGTDTQYF.

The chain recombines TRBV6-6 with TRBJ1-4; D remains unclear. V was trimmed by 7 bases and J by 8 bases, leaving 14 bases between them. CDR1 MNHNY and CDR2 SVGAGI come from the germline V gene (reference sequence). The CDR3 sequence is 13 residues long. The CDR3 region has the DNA TGTGCCAGCAATTCTCAGGCGAGAGAAAAACTGTTTTTT. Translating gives CASNSQAREKLFF.

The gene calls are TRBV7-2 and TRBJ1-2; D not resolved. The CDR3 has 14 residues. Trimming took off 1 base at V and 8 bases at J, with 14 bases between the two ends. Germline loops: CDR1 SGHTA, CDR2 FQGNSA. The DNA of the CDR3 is TGTGCCAGCAGCTTAGGAGGAGGGTCTGGAGGCTACACCTTC. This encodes CASSLGGGSGGYTF.

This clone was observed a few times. Here the CDR3 DNA reads TGTGCCAGCATAAAACCTTCAGGCCTTAGGACACCCCTCCACTTT. As protein: CASIKPSGLRTPLHF. This sequence joins TRBV28 and TRBJ1-6; the D is unclear. Germline V gives CDR1 MDHEN, CDR2 SYDVKM. The V end was cut by 7 bases, the J end by 11 bases, with 21 bases between. This CDR3 has 15 amino acids.

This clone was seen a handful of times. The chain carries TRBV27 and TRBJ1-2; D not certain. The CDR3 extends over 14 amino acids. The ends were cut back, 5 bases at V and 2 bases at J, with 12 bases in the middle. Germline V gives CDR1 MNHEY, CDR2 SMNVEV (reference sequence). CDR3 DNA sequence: TGTGCCAGCAGTGACTACAGTGGGAACTATGGCTACACCTTC. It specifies CASSDYSGNYGYTF.

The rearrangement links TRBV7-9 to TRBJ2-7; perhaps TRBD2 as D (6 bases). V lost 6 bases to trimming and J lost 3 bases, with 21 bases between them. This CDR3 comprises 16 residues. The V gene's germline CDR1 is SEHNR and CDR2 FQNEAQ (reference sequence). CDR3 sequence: CASSKAGTQIGYEQYF. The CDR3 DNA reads TGTGCCAGCAGTAAAGCCGGGACTCAAATTGGCTACGAGCAGTACTTC.